The 19 T cell receptor beta chains below all came from one sample that was sequenced in a study of somatic mutations in cytotoxic T cells in rheumatoid arthritis. Using immunoSEQ multiplex PCR, the repertoire was profiled, and TCRdb retains in-frame clones only, with some absent. The table lists thousands of clones, approximately 70% of them singletons, with roughly 40% in the top ten. Specimen: CD8+ T cells sorted from blood. Receptor source: a man aged 35 to 55 in good health.

V is TRBV27 and J is TRBJ1-1; D gene unclear. The CDR3 has 14 residues. Trimming pared 6 bases from V and 1 base from J, leaving 12 bases between. Per germline, CDR1 MNHEY and CDR2 SMNVEV (reference sequence). CDR3 sequence reads: CASSERVSNTEAFF. Written as DNA, the CDR3 is TGTGCCAGCAGCGAAAGGGTATCGAACACTGAAGCTTTCTTT.

CDR3 in DNA: TGTGCCAGCTCACCACCAAACGAGGGTACCGGGGAGCTGTTTTTT. It translates to CASSPPNEGTGELFF. The genes are TRBV18 and TRBJ2-2, with D possibly TRBD2 on 5 matching bases. Between the trimmed V and J ends, which lost 0 bases and 5 bases, there was a span of 10 bases. This CDR3 has 15 residues. Germline CDR1 KGHSH, CDR2 LQKENI.

The chain carries TRBV11-2 and TRBJ1-2; the D is unclear. Trimming cost V 1 base and J 4 bases, with 7 bases left between them. This CDR3 spans 13 amino acids. Germline CDR1 and CDR2: SGHAT and FQNNGV. CDR3 bases: TGTGCCAGCAGCTTAGTTGGTGGCTATGGCTACACCTTC. Its translation is CASSLVGGYGYTF.

The rearrangement joins TRBV6-5 to TRBJ2-1; D unresolved. V dropped 5 bases and J dropped 7 bases, with 12 bases sitting between them. The CDR3 runs to 13 residues. In germline, CDR1 is MNHEY, CDR2 SVGAGI. Here the CDR3 reads CASSGTWSNEQFF. The CDR3 DNA reads as TGTGCCAGCAGTGGTACTTGGAGTAATGAGCAGTTCTTC.

The genes are TRBV28 and TRBJ2-2; either TRBD1 or TRBD2 may fit D (6 bases each). In germline, CDR1 is MDHEN, CDR2 SYDVKM. Deletions cut 5 bases from V and 3 bases from J, with 25 bases between. CDR3 length: 19 amino acids. The CDR3 reads CASSRPSYRAGSDTGELFF. The CDR3 nucleotides read TGTGCCAGCAGTCGCCCTTCCTACAGGGCGGGGAGTGACACCGGGGAGCTGTTTTTT.

The chain couples TRBV19 to TRBJ2-6; D is unresolved. Germline CDR1 reads LNHDA; CDR2 reads SQIVND (reference sequence). The V end lost 5 bases, the J end lost 0 bases, and 5 bases lay between the germline ends. The CDR3 sequence is 14 residues long. The CDR3 sequence: CASSPRSGANVLTF. The DNA of the CDR3 is TGTGCCAGTAGTCCCCGCTCTGGGGCCAACGTCCTGACTTTC.

The V gene is TRBV10-3, the J gene TRBJ2-3; 8 positions match TRBD2. The germline CDR1 and CDR2 sequences are ENHRY and SYGVKD. The length of the CDR3 is 15 residues. Losses at the gene ends were 3 bases for V and 11 bases for J; bases not matched to a gene: 13. CDR3 region: CAISDYIGGSGEQYF. Written as DNA, the CDR3 is TGTGCCATCAGTGACTACATCGGGGGTAGCGGGGAGCAGTATTTT.

The chain recombines TRBV30 with TRBJ2-7, with TRBD2 matching 8 bases. The CDR3 is 15 amino acids. The V and J ends lost 0 bases and 3 bases, in that order; junction bases with no gene match: 7. The germline V gene has CDR1 GTSNPN and CDR2 SVGIG (reference sequence). The CDR3 nucleotides are TGTGCCTGGAGTGTACCTCCTAGCGGGTACTACGAGCAGTACTTC. It codes for CAWSVPPSGYYEQYF.

The V call is TRBV15, the J call TRBJ1-5; D unclear. The V end lost 7 bases, the J end lost 3 bases, and 16 bases lay between the germline ends. The germline V gene has CDR1 LNHNV and CDR2 YYDKDF (reference sequence). The CDR3 runs 15 residues. The CDR3 loop reads CATKTQTQANQPQHF. The CDR3 DNA follows: TGTGCCACCAAAACTCAGACCCAGGCCAATCAGCCCCAGCATTTT.

The chain combines TRBV6-5 with TRBJ2-3; 10 bases line up with TRBD2. This CDR3 has 15 amino acids. The germline CDR1 and CDR2 sequences are MNHEY and SVGAGI. Germline trimming cut 2 bases from V and 6 bases from J; bases unmatched to any gene: 5. CDR3 sequence: CASSYGASGGDTQYF. The DNA for the CDR3 is TGTGCCAGCAGTTACGGAGCTAGCGGGGGTGATACGCAGTATTTT.

This clone was counted once. The chain is built from TRBV28 and TRBJ2-3; 10 nucleotides agree with TRBD1. The J segment lost 2 bases and the V segment lost 6 bases, leaving 5 bases of the junction unmatched. The CDR3 contains 15 residues. Germline CDR1 MDHEN, CDR2 SYDVKM. The CDR3 spells CASSPGTGDTDTQYF. Here the CDR3 DNA reads TGTGCCAGCAGCCCCGGGACAGGGGACACAGATACGCAGTATTTT.

This clone has more than one count but fewer than ten. The chain has TRBV28 and TRBJ1-2; D uncertain. This CDR3 spans 12 amino acids. Germline values: CDR1 MDHEN, CDR2 SYDVKM. V lost 3 bases and J 5 bases, leaving 7 bases between the germline ends. The CDR3 is CASSFTRYGYTF. The CDR3 nucleotides read TGTGCCAGCAGTTTCACGAGATATGGCTACACCTTC.

This clone was seen more than once but under ten times. This chain joins TRBV25-1 and TRBJ2-2; D possibly corresponds to TRBD1 (6 bases). The CDR3 extends over 14 amino acids. The ends were cut back, 3 bases at V and 3 bases at J, with 8 bases in the middle. CDR1 MGHDK and CDR2 SYGVNS come from the germline V gene. The CDR3 protein is CASSDHRDTGELFF. The CDR3 nucleotides are TGTGCCAGCAGTGATCACAGGGACACCGGGGAGCTGTTTTTT.

The CDR3 nucleotides are TGTGCCAGCGGCGGACTAGCGGGGGGCCCAACGACAGATACGCAGTATTTT. It encodes CASGGLAGGPTTDTQYF. J is TRBJ2-3 and V is TRBV5-6; 14 nucleotides match TRBD2. J was trimmed by 3 bases and V by 7 bases; bases with no gene match: 10. Germline V gene sequence: CDR1 SGHDT, CDR2 YYEEEE. The CDR3 totals 17 residues.

This clone showed up just once. The rearrangement joins TRBV4-1 to TRBJ2-7, with TRBD1 matching over 9 bases. Unmatched junction bases numbered 5, after V lost 2 bases and J lost 3 bases. CDR3 length: 15 amino acids. Per the germline V gene, CDR1 is MGHRA and CDR2 is YSYEKL. CDR3 sequence (DNA): TGCGCCAGCAGCCAACAGGGACAGGGTTACTACGAGCAGTACGTC. It translates to CASSQQGQGYYEQYV.

CDR3 DNA sequence: TGTGCCAGCAGCTCCGGACCCCGGGACCCAGATACGCAGTATTTT. Protein sequence: CASSSGPRDPDTQYF. The chain carries TRBV5-4 and TRBJ2-3; D may be TRBD1 or TRBD2 (5 bases each). This CDR3 spans 15 amino acids. Trimming took 3 bases from V and 4 from J, leaving 15 bases between them. CDR1 and CDR2 (germline): SGHNT, YYREEE (reference sequence).

This rearrangement joins TRBV10-2 to TRBJ2-5; 7 nucleotides match TRBD1. Trimming removed 6 bases from V and 5 bases from J; junction bases left unmatched: 3. This CDR3 contains 12 residues. The germline V gene has CDR1 WSHSY and CDR2 SAAADI. As DNA, the CDR3 is TGCGCCAGCAGACAGGGGCGGGAGACCCAGTACTTC. It yields the protein CASRQGRETQYF.

The chain uses TRBV10-3 and TRBJ2-7, with 9 bases matching TRBD2. The trim removed 3 bases at V and 4 bases at J, leaving 10 bases unmatched. The CDR3 runs to 16 residues. CDR1 and CDR2 (germline): ENHRY, SYGVKD. The CDR3 protein is CAISDNLAGKGYEQYF. The CDR3 DNA sequence: TGTGCCATCAGTGATAATCTAGCGGGAAAGGGATACGAGCAGTACTTC.

Only a few counts were recorded for this clone. The chain joins TRBV29-1 to TRBJ1-5; tentatively, D is TRBD1 (6 bases). Trimming left V 6 bases short and J 4 bases short, with 16 bases between. The CDR3 runs to 14 residues. The V gene's germline CDR1 is SQVTM and CDR2 ANQGSEA. The CDR3 DNA sequence: TGCAGCGTCACGGAGCAGGGGCAAAATCAGCCCCAGCATTTT. It specifies CSVTEQGQNQPQHF.